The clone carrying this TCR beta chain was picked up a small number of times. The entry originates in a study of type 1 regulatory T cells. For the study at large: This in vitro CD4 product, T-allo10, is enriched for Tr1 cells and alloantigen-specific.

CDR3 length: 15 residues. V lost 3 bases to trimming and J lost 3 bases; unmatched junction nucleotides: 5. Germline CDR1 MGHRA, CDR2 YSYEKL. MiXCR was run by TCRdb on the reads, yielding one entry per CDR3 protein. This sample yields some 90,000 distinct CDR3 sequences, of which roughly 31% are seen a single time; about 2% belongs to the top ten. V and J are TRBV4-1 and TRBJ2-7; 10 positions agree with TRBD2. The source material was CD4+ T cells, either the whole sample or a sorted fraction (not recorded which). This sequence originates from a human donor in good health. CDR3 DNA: TGCGCCAGCAGCCATTCCGGGACTAGCGTCTACGAGCAGTACTTC. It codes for CASSHSGTSVYEQYF.